Listed below are T cell receptor beta chains from one sample, sequenced in a study of shared clonotypes between healthy human individuals. Repertoires were generated with immunoSEQ multiplex PCR, while TCRdb's copy carries only in-frame clones and drops some. The sample lists about 490,000 clones; 75% to 85% were seen once. Sequencing was done on a sample of PBMCs. These receptors all stem from a woman in her forties in good health. Some clones in this sample may be carry-over from other donors' samples. The CDR3 runs from the conserved cysteine through the conserved F or W. Each record gives: V gene, J gene, clone size, D gene, CDR3 protein, CDR3 DNA. The D gene is left open where the match is weak. The listing skips clone size in some rows; elsewhere it reads once, few, many or a size class.

>TRBV27|TRBJ2-1|-|TRBD2
CASSLFSGSSYNEQFF
TGTGCCAGCAGTTTATTTAGCGGGAGCTCCTACAATGAGCAGTTCTTC
>TRBV11-2|TRBJ1-4|many|-
CASSPQSATNEKLFF
TGTGCCAGCAGCCCGCAGAGTGCAACTAATGAAAAACTGTTTTTT
>TRBV29-1|TRBJ2-1|-|-
CSGIESYNEQFF
TGCAGCGGAATAGAATCCTACAATGAGCAGTTCTTC
>TRBV29-1|TRBJ1-1|few|-
CSVGSGRGTEAFF
TGCAGCGTTGGTTCTGGCCGAGGGACTGAAGCTTTCTTT
>TRBV2|TRBJ1-1|-|-
CASRRGENVNTEAFF
TGTGCCAGCAGGCGGGGGGAAAATGTGAACACTGAAGCTTTCTTT
>TRBV6-5|TRBJ1-2|few|TRBD1
CASSQGQGLIYGYTF
TGTGCCAGCAGCCAAGGACAGGGGTTGATATATGGCTACACCTTC
>TRBV4-3|TRBJ1-4|-|-
CASSQDVQHNEKLFF
TGCGCCAGCAGCCAAGATGTTCAGCATAATGAAAAACTGTTTTTT
>TRBV29-1|TRBJ2-7|-|TRBD1
CSGASRGPPRSYEQYF
TGCAGCGGCGCTAGCAGGGGGCCTCCCCGATCCTACGAGCAGTACTTC
>TRBV16|TRBJ2-4|-|-
CASSPGAKNIQYF
TGTGCCAGCAGCCCCGGGGCCAAAAACATTCAGTACTTC
>TRBV6-5|TRBJ2-7|-|-
CASRRVLSEQYF
TGTGCCAGCAGGAGGGTATTAAGCGAGCAGTACTTC
>TRBV6-6|TRBJ2-7|few|-
CASRPGAATYEQYF
TGTGCCAGCAGGCCGGGGGCGGCAACCTACGAGCAGTACTTC